In its sample, the clone carrying this T cell receptor beta chain was seen a few times. Repertoires were generated with immunoSEQ multiplex PCR, while TCRdb's copy carries only in-frame clones and drops some. The sample has around 27,000 clones, around 80% seen once. CDR3 length: 13 residues. The germline gives CDR1 MNHEY, CDR2 SMNVEV (reference sequence). Deletions cut 5 bases from V and 10 bases from J, with 14 bases between. The sample originates from a study of PD-L1 blockade in urothelial cancer. Overall study context: The patients had undergone anywhere from 0 to 3 prior chemotherapy regimens.

The clonotype comes from a man aged 45 to 65 with urothelial cancer. This sample comprised PBMCs, obtained around atezolizumab (anti-PD-L1) treatment. The chain combines TRBV27 with TRBJ1-4, with D unresolved. CDR3 sequence (DNA): TGTGCCAGCAGTACCTCGGGGATCGGAAAACTGTTTTTT. Translated, it gives CASSTSGIGKLFF.